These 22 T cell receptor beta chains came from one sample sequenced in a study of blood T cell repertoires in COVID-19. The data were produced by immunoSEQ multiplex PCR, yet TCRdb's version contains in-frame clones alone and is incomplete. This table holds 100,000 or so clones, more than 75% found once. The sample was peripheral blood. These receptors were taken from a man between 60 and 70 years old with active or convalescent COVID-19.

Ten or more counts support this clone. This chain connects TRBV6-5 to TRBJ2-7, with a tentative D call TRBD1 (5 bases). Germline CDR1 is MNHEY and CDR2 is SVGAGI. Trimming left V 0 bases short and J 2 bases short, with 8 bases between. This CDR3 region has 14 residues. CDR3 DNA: TGTGCCAGCAGTTACTCGATAGGGGCCTACGAGCAGTACTTC. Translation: CASSYSIGAYEQYF.

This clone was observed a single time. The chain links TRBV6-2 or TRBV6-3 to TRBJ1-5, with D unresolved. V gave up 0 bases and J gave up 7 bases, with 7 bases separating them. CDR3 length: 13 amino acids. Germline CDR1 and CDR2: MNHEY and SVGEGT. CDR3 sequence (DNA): TGTGCCAGCAGTTACTCGAGTTACCAGCCCCAGCATTTT. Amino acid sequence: CASSYSSYQPQHF.

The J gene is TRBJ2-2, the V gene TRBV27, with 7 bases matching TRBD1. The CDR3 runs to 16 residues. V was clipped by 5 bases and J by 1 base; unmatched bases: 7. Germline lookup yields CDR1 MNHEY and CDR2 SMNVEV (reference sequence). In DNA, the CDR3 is TGTGCCAGCAGTGTGGCAGGGGGATGGAACACCGGGGAGCTGTTTTTT. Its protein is CASSVAGGWNTGELFF.

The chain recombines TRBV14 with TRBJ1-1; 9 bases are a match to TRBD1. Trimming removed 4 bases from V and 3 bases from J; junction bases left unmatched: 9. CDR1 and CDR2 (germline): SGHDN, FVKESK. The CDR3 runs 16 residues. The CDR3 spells CASSRNHRGPDTEAFF. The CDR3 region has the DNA TGTGCCAGCAGCCGAAATCACAGGGGGCCCGACACTGAAGCTTTCTTT. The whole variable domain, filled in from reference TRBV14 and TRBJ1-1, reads EAGVTQFPSHSVIEKGQTVTLRCDPISGHDNLYWYRRVMGKEIKFLLHFVKESKQDESGMPNNRFLAERTGGTYSTLKVQPAELEDSGVYFCASSRNHRGPDTEAFFGQGTRLTVV.

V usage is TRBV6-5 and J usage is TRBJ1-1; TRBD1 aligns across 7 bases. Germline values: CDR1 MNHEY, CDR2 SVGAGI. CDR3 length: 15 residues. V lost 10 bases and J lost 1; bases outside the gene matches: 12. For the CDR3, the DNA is TGTGCCACCTTACCTCTGACAGGGCGGAACACTGAAGCTTTCTTT. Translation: CATLPLTGRNTEAFF.

CDR3: CASSSRGGNEQFF. The DNA of the CDR3 is TGTGCCAGCAGTAGCCGAGGGGGTAATGAGCAGTTCTTC. The chain joins TRBV27 to TRBJ2-1, with a weak D call TRBD1 (6 bases). This CDR3 region has 13 residues. CDR1 is MNHEY, CDR2 SMNVEV, per germline (reference sequence). Trimming cost V 5 bases and J 7 bases, with 12 bases left between them.

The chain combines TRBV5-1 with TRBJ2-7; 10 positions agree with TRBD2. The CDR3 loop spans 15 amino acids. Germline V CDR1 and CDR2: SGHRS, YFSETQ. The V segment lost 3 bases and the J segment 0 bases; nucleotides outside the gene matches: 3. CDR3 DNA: TGCGCCAGCAGCTCGGGACTAGCGAACTCCTACGAGCAGTACTTC. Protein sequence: CASSSGLANSYEQYF.

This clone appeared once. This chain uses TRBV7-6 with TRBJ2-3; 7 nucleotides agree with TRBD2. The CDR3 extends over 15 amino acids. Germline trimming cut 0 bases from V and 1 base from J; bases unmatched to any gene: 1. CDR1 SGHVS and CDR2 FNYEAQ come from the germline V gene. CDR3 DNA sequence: TGTGCCAGCAGCTTAGCGGGGAGGGGCACAGATACGCAGTATTTT. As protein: CASSLAGRGTDTQYF.

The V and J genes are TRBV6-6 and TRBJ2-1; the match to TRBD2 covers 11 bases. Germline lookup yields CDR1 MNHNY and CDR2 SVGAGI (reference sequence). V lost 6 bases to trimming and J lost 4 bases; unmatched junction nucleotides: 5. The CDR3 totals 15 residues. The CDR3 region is CASSSGTSGYNEQFF. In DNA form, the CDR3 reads TGTGCCAGCAGCTCCGGGACTAGCGGTTACAATGAGCAGTTCTTC.

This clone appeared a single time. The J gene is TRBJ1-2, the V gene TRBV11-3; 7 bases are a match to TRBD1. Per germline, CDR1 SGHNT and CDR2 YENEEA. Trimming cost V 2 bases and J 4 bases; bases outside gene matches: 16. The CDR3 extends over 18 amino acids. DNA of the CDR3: TGTGCCAGCAGCTTAAGAGGACAGGAACTATCTAAGGTCTATGGCTACACCTTC. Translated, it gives CASSLRGQELSKVYGYTF.

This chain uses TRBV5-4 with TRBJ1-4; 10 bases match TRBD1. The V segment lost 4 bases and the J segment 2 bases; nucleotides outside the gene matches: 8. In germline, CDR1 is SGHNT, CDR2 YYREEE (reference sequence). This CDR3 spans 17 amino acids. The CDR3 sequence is CASSQRDRGSTNEKLFF. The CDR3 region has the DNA TGTGCCAGCAGCCAAAGGGACAGGGGATCGACTAATGAAAAACTGTTTTTT.

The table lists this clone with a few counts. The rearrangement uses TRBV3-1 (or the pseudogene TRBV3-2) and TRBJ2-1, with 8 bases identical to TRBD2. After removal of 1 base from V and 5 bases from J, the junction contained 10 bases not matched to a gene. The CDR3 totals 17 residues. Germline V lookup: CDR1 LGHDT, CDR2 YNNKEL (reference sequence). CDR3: CASSQVRREDYHNEQFF. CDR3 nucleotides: TGTGCCAGCAGCCAAGTTAGGCGGGAGGATTATCACAATGAGCAGTTCTTC.

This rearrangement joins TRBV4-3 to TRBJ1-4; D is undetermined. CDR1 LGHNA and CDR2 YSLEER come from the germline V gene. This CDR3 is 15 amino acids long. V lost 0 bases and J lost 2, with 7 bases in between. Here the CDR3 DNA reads TGCGCCAGCAGCCAAGAAGGAGGGACTAATGAAAAACTGTTTTTT. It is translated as CASSQEGGTNEKLFF.

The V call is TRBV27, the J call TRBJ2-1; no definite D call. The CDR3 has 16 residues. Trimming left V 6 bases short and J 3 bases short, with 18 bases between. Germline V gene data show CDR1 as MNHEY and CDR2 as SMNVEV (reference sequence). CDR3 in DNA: TGTGCCAGCAGCTTTTTACCCCAGGTGAGCTACAATGAGCAGTTCTTC. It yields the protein CASSFLPQVSYNEQFF.

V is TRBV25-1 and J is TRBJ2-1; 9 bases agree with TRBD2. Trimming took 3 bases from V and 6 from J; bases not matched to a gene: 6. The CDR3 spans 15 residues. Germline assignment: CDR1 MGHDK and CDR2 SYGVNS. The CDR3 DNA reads TGTGCCAGCAGTGACCCCGGGACTAGCCGCAATGAGCAGTTCTTC. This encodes CASSDPGTSRNEQFF.

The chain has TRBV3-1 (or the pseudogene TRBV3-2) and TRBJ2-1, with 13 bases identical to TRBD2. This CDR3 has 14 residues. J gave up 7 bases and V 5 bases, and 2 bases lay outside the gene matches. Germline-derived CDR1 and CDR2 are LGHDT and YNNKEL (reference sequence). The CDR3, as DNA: TGTGCCAGCAGCGGGACTAGCGGGAAGAATGAGCAGTTCTTC. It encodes CASSGTSGKNEQFF.

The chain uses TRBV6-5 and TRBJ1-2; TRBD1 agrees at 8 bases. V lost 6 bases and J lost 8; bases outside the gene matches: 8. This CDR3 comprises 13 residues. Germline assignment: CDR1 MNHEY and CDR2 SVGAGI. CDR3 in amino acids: CASSPDRAVGYTF. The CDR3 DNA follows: TGTGCCAGCAGCCCGGACAGGGCAGTAGGCTACACCTTC.

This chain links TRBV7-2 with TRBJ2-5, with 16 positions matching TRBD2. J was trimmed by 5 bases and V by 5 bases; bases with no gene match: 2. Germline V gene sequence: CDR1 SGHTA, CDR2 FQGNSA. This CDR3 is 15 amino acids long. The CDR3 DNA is TGTGCCAGCAGCAAGGGACTAGCGGGAGGGGAGACCCAGTACTTC. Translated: CASSKGLAGGETQYF.

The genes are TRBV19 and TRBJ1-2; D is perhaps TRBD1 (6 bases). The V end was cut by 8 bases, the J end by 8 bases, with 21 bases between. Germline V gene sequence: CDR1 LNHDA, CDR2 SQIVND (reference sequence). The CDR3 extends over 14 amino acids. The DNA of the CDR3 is TGTGCCAGTTCCCTCCTCGGGGACACCCGGGGCTACACCTTC. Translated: CASSLLGDTRGYTF.

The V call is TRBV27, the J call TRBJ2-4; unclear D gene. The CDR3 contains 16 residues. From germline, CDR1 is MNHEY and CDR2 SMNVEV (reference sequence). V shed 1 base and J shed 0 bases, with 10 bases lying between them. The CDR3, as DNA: TGTGCCAGCAGTTTATTTAACTTTTTAGCCAAAAACATTCAGTACTTC. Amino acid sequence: CASSLFNFLAKNIQYF.

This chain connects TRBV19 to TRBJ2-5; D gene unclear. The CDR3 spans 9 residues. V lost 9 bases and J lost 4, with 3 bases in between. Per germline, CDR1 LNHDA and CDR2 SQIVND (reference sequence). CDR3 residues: CARRETQYF. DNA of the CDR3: TGTGCCAGGAGAGAGACCCAGTACTTC.

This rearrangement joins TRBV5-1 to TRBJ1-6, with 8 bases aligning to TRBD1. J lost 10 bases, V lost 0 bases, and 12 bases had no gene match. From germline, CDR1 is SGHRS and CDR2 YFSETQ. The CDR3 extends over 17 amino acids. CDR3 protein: CASSLGPRDRQRSPLHF. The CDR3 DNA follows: TGCGCCAGCAGCTTGGGTCCTCGGGACAGGCAACGATCACCCCTCCACTTT.